This entry is about one T cell receptor beta chain. The entry originates in a study of cytotoxic CD8 clonotypes in ibrutinib-treated CLL. Study-level information: Investigators collected response samples after a median 12 months of treatment, range 6 to 36. Samples yielded averages of 250,000 or so productive templates and about 100,000 productive rearrangements.

CDR3 length: 14 amino acids. V gave up 6 bases and J gave up 0 bases; unmatched junction bases: 3. Per the germline V gene, CDR1 is SNHLY and CDR2 is FYNNEI. Investigators sought sequencing depths of between 1 in 200,000 and 1 in 1 million T cells. Method: immunoSEQ multiplex PCR; TCRdb's copy keeps in-frame clones and lacks some. The sample has under 150,000 clones, around four fifths seen once. The TCR comes from a human donor with chronic lymphocytic leukemia. The chain recombines TRBV2 with TRBJ2-7, with 9 bases lining up with TRBD1. Sequencing used PBMCs, obtained after 24 months of ibrutinib treatment. The CDR3 protein is CASRAQGASYEQYF. DNA of the CDR3: TGTGCCAGCAGGGCACAGGGGGCCTCCTACGAGCAGTACTTC.